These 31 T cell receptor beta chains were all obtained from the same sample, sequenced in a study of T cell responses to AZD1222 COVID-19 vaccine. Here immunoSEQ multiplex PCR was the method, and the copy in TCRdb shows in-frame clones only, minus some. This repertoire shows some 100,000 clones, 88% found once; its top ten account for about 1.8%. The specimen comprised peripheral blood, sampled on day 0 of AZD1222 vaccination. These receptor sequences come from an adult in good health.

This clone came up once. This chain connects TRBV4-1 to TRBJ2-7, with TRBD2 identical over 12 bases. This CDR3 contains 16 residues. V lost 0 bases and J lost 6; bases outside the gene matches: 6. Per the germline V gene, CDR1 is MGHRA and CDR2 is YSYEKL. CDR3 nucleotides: TGCGCCAGCAGCCAAGATACGGCTAGCGGGAGGGCCGAGCAGTACTTC. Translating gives CASSQDTASGRAEQYF.

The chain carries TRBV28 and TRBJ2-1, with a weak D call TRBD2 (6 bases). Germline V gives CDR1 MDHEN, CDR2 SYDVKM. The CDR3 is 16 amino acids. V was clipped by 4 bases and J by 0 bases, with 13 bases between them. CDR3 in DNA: TGTGCCAGCAGTTCCATGGCGGGGAGCTCCTACAATGAGCAGTTCTTC. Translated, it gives CASSSMAGSSYNEQFF.

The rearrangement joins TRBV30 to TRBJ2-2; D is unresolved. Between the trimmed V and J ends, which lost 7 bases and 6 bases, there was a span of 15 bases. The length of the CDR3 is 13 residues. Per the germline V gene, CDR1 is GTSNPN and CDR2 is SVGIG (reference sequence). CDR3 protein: CAFEGFGAGELFF. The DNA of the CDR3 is TGTGCCTTTGAAGGGTTTGGGGCCGGGGAGCTGTTTTTT.

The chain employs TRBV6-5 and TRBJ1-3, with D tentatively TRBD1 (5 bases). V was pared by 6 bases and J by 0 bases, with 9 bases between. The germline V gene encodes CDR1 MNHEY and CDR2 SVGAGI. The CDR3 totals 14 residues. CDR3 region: CASRRGSSGNTIYF. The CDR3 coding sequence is TGTGCCAGCAGGCGGGGGAGCTCTGGAAACACCATATATTTT.

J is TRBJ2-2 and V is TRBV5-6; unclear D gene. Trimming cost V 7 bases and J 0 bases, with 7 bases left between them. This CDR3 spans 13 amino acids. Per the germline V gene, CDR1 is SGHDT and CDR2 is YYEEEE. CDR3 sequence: CASRQANTGELFF. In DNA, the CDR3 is TGTGCCAGCCGGCAAGCGAACACCGGGGAGCTGTTTTTT.

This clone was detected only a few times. In nucleotides, the CDR3 is TGTGCCTGGAGTCGGAGGACAGGAGTCTTTCCTAATGAAAAACTGTTTTTT. It specifies CAWSRRTGVFPNEKLFF. J is TRBJ1-4 and V is TRBV30; TRBD1 agrees at 7 bases. With V trimmed by 2 bases and J by 3 bases, 12 bases remained unmatched. In germline, CDR1 is GTSNPN, CDR2 SVGIG (reference sequence). CDR3 length equals 17 residues.

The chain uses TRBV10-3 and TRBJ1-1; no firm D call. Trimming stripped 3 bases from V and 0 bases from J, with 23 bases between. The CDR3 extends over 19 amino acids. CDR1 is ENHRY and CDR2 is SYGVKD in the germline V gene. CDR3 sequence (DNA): TGTGCCATCAGTGACCCCGAGAGGCCCACTCCAGTCATGAACACTGAAGCTTTCTTT. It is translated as CAISDPERPTPVMNTEAFF.

The CDR3 coding sequence is TGCAGCGGTCGGGTGAACAATGAGCAGTTCTTC. This translates into CSGRVNNEQFF. This chain connects TRBV29-1 to TRBJ2-1; D is ambiguous. V lost 7 bases to trimming and J lost 5 bases, with 9 bases between them. This CDR3 region has 11 residues. Per the germline V gene, CDR1 is SQVTM and CDR2 is ANQGSEA.

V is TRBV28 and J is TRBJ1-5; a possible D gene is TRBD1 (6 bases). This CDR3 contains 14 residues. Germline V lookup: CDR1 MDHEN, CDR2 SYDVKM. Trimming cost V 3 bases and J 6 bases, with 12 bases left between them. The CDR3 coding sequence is TGTGCCAGCAGTTTTGGGGGGGCTAGTCAGCCCCAGCATTTT. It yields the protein CASSFGGASQPQHF. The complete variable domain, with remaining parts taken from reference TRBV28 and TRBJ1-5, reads DVKVTQSSRYLVKRTGEKVFLECVQDMDHENMFWYRQDPGLGLRLIYFSYDVKMKEKGDIPEGYSVSREKKERFSLILESASTNQTSMYLCASSFGGASQPQHFGDGTRLSIL.

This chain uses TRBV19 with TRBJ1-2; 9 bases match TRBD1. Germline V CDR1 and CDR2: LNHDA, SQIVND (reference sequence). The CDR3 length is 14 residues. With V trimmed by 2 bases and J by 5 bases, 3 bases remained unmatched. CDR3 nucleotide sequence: TGTGCCAGTAGTATACGAGGGACAGGGTATGGCTACACCTTC. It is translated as CASSIRGTGYGYTF.

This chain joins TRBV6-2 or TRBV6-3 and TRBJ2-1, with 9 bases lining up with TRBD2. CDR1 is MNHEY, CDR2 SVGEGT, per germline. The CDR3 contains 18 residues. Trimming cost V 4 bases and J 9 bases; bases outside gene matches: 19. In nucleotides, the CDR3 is TGTGCCAGCAGTTTACCCCTCGCGGGCGGGAGGGGGCGAGCTGAGCAGTTCTTC. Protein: CASSLPLAGGRGRAEQFF.

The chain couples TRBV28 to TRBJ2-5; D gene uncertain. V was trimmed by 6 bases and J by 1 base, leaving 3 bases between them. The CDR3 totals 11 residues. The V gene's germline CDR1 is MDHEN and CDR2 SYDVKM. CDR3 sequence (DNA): TGTGCCAGCAGGTTCCAAGAGACCCAGTACTTC. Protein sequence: CASRFQETQYF.

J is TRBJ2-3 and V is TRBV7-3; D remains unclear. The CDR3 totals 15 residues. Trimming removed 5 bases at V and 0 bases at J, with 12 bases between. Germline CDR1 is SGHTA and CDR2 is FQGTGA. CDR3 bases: TGTGCCAGCAGCGTTACGGGTTTTAGCACAGATACGCAGTATTTT. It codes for CASSVTGFSTDTQYF.

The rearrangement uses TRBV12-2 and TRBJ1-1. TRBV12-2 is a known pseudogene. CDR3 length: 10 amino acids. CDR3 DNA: TGTGCAAGTCGCTTAGGTTCGGCTTTCTTT. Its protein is CASRLGSAFF.

The CDR3 bases are TGTGCCAGCAGGTCGGCGGGAGCTTTGGGCGAGCAGTACTTC. It encodes CASRSAGALGEQYF. This chain links TRBV6-5 with TRBJ2-7, with TRBD2 matching over 7 bases. V shed 6 bases, J shed 6 bases, and the junction held 11 bases outside the gene matches. Looked up from germline, CDR1 is MNHEY and CDR2 is SVGAGI. CDR3 length: 14 residues.

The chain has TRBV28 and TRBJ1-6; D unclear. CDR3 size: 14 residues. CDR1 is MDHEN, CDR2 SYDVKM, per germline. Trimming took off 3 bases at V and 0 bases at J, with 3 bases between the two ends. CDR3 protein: CASSLDSYNSPLHF. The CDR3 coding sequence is TGTGCCAGCAGTTTGGACTCCTATAATTCACCCCTCCACTTT.

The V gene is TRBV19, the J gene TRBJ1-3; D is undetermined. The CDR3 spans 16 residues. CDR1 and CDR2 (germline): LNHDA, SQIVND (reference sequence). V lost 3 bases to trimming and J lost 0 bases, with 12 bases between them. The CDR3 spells CASSIFVTSSGNTIYF. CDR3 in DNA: TGTGCCAGTAGTATCTTCGTGACGAGCTCTGGAAACACCATATATTTT.

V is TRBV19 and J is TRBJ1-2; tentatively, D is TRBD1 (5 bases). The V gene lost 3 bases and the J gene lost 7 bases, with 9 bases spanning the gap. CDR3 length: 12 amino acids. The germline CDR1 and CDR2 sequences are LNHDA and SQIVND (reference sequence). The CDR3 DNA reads TGTGCCAGTAGTATTGGGGGGTCTGGCTACACCTTC. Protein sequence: CASSIGGSGYTF.

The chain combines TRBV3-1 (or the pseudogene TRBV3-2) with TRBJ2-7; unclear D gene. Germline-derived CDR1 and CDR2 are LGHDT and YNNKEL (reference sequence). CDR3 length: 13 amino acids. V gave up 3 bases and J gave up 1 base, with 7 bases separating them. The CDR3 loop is CASSHLRSYEQYF. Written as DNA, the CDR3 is TGTGCCAGCAGCCATCTGCGATCCTACGAGCAGTACTTC.

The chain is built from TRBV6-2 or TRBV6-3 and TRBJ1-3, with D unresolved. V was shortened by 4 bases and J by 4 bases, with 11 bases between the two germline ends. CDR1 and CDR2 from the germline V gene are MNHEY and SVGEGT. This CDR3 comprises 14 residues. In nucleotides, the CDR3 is TGTGCCAGCAGTTCGACTGCGTCAGGAAACACCATATATTTT. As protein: CASSSTASGNTIYF.

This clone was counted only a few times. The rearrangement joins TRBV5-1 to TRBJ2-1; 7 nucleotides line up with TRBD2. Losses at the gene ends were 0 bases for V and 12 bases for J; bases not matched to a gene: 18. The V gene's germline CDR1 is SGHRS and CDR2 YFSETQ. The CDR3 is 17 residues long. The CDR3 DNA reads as TGCGCCAGCAGCTTGGATGGTAGCGGGTCTTCCTTACATGGGCAGTTCTTC. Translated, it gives CASSLDGSGSSLHGQFF.

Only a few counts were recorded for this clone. CDR3 amino acids: CASSLEGRENEKLFF. CDR3 nucleotide sequence: TGCGCCAGCAGCCTGGAGGGCAGGGAGAATGAAAAACTGTTTTTT. V and J are TRBV5-1 and TRBJ1-4; possible D gene TRBD1, 5 bases. Trimming cost V 4 bases and J 5 bases, with 15 bases left between them. This CDR3 contains 15 residues. Germline V gene lookup returns CDR1 SGHRS and CDR2 YFSETQ.

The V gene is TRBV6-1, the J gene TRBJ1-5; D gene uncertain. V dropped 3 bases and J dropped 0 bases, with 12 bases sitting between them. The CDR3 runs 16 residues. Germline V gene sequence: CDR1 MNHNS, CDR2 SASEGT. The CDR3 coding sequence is TGTGCCAGCAGTGATTTGGGAGAGTATAGCAATCAGCCCCAGCATTTT. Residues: CASSDLGEYSNQPQHF.

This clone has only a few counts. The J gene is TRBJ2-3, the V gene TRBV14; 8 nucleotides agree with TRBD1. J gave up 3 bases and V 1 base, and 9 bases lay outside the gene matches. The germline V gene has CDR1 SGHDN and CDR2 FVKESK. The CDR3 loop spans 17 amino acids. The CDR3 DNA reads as TGTGCCAGCAGCCAAGCGCGGCGGGACAGGTATACAGATACGCAGTATTTT. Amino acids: CASSQARRDRYTDTQYF.

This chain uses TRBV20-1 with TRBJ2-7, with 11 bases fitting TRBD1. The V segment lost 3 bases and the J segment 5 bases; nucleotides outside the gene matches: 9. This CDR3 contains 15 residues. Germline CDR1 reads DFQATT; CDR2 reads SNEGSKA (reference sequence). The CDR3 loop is CSASGQGAGWDEQYF. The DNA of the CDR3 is TGCAGTGCTAGTGGACAGGGGGCAGGCTGGGACGAGCAGTACTTC.

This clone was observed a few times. The CDR3 sequence is CAFDKFYGYTF. In DNA, the CDR3 is TGTGCCTTCGATAAATTCTATGGCTACACCTTC. This sequence joins TRBV30 and TRBJ1-2; the D is unclear. Germline V gives CDR1 GTSNPN, CDR2 SVGIG (reference sequence). This CDR3 has 11 residues. Trimming cost V 7 bases and J 4 bases, with 10 bases left between them.

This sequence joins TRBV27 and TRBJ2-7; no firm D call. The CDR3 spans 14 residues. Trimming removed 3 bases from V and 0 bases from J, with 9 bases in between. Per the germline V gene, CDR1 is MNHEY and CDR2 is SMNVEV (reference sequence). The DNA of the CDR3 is TGTGCCAGCAGTTTGGGGTATATCTCCTACGAGCAGTACTTC. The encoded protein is CASSLGYISYEQYF.

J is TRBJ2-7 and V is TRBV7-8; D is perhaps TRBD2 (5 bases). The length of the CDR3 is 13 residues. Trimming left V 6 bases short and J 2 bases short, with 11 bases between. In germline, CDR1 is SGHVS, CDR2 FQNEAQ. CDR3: CASSSLGTYEQYF. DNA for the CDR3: TGTGCCAGCAGTTCACTAGGGACCTACGAGCAGTACTTC.

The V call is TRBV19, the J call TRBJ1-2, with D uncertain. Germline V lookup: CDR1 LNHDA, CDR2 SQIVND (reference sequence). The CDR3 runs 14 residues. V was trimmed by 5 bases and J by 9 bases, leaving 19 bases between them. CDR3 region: CASSPIPKGNRYTF. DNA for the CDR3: TGTGCCAGTAGTCCTATCCCAAAGGGAAACCGCTACACCTTC.

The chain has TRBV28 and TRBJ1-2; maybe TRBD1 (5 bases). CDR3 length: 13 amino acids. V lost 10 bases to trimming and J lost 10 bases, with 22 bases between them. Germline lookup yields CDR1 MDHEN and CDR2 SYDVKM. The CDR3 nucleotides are TGTGCCACGAAGGCGGGCGACAGAAACTACTACACCTTC. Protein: CATKAGDRNYYTF.

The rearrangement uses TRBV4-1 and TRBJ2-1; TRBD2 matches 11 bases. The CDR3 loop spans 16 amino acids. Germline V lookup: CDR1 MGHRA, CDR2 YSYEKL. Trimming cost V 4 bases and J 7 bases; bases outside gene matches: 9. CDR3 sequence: CASSLSTSGSFNEQFF. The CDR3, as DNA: TGCGCCAGCAGCCTGTCTACTAGCGGGAGTTTTAATGAGCAGTTCTTC.